Presented here are 6 T cell receptor beta chains from one specimen sequenced in a study of T cells in localized non-small cell lung cancer. Sequenced by immunoSEQ multiplex PCR; TCRdb stores in-frame clones only, minus some. The sample shows approximately 30,000 clones, nearly 80% of them seen only once. The source material was peripheral blood, sampled before any cancer treatment. These receptors originate from a male donor older than 55 with stage II squamous cell lung carcinoma.

The CDR3 nucleotides read TGTGCCAGCAGTTACCGAGGGCAGGCCTCCTACGAGCAGTACTTC. Protein product: CASSYRGQASYEQYF. The V and J genes are TRBV6-5 and TRBJ2-7; D perhaps matches TRBD2 (5 bases). The germline CDR1 and CDR2 sequences are MNHEY and SVGAGI. This CDR3 contains 15 residues. Trimming removed 2 bases at V and 0 bases at J, with 11 bases between.

V and J are TRBV18 and TRBJ2-1; D is unresolved. Germline lookup yields CDR1 KGHSH and CDR2 LQKENI. The CDR3 has 12 residues. Trimming removed 3 bases from V and 7 bases from J, with 7 bases in between. The CDR3 sequence: CASSPGLNEQFF. CDR3 sequence (DNA): TGTGCCAGCTCACCGGGTTTGAATGAGCAGTTCTTC.

The chain has TRBV7-2 and TRBJ2-1; no reliable D call. V was trimmed by 0 bases and J by 12 bases, leaving 6 bases between them. CDR1 and CDR2 (germline): SGHTA, FQGNSA. The CDR3 has 11 amino acids. The CDR3 DNA reads TGTGCCAGCAGCTTAGCTGTGCGGCAGTTCTTC. Protein product: CASSLAVRQFF.

The genes are TRBV2 and TRBJ2-5, with a weak D call TRBD2 (5 bases). The germline V and J ends were trimmed by 5 bases and 5 bases, with 12 bases remaining between them. Germline V gene sequence: CDR1 SNHLY, CDR2 FYNNEI. This CDR3 contains 13 residues. Here the CDR3 reads CASSRWRKETQYF. Written as DNA, the CDR3 is TGTGCCAGCAGTCGGTGGAGGAAGGAGACCCAGTACTTC.

The chain combines TRBV30 with TRBJ1-2; the D gene is possibly TRBD1 (6 bases). The germline V gene has CDR1 GTSNPN and CDR2 SVGIG (reference sequence). The V end was cut by 0 bases, the J end by 8 bases, with 13 bases between. The CDR3 sequence is 13 residues long. The CDR3 sequence is CAWSVGGRSGYTF. The CDR3 bases are TGTGCCTGGAGTGTCGGGGGGCGCTCCGGCTACACCTTC.

The chain's CDR3 is CASRLEGTGGNTIYF. The CDR3 DNA follows: TGTGCCAGCAGACTAGAGGGGACAGGAGGAAACACCATATATTTT. The chain joins TRBV6-5 to TRBJ1-3; TRBD1 matches at 8 bases. Losses at the gene ends were 6 bases for V and 4 bases for J; bases not matched to a gene: 8. Germline CDR1 is MNHEY and CDR2 is SVGAGI. CDR3 size: 15 residues.